Below, 10 T cell receptor beta chains from the same sample are listed, as sequenced in a study of beta chain features in type 1 diabetes. The isolated RNA, all of it, was reverse transcribed, so expressed TCRB transcripts were what got sequenced. Repertoires were generated with immunoSEQ multiplex PCR, while TCRdb's copy carries only in-frame clones and drops some. This table holds approximately 340,000 clones, approximately 15% found once. Sequences were obtained from naive CD4+ T cells from blood. All receptors come from a woman younger than 30 in good health.

This clone was detected only a few times. The gene calls are TRBV9 and TRBJ2-7, with 7 positions matching TRBD1. This CDR3 has 15 residues. Losses at the gene ends were 4 bases for V and 5 bases for J; bases not matched to a gene: 12. Germline V gene data show CDR1 as SGDLS and CDR2 as YYNGEE. CDR3 protein: CASSPLPLGGNEQYF. CDR3 in DNA: TGTGCCAGCAGCCCCCTTCCCTTAGGGGGCAACGAGCAGTACTTC.

This clone was detected a few times. J is TRBJ2-3 and V is TRBV6-5; 7 positions agree with TRBD2. Germline assignment: CDR1 MNHEY and CDR2 SVGAGI. Unmatched junction bases numbered 3, after V lost 3 bases and J lost 3 bases. The CDR3 runs 14 residues. The CDR3 nucleotides read TGTGCCAGCAGTTATGTTAGCGGGACAGATACGCAGTATTTT. Amino acid sequence: CASSYVSGTDTQYF.

Of note for this clone: The sample contains more than one DNA sequence encoding this CDR3. The chain couples TRBV6-5 to TRBJ2-7, with TRBD2 matching over 11 bases. Trimming at V came to 0 bases and at J to 4 bases, leaving 2 bases not matched to a gene. CDR1 and CDR2 (germline): MNHEY, SVGAGI. The CDR3 is made up of 15 amino acids. The CDR3 reads CASSYSTSGSYEQYF. The CDR3 region has the DNA TGTGCCAGCAGTTACTCTACTAGCGGGAGTTACGAGCAGTACTTC.

This clone appeared a few times. The chain has TRBV10-3 and TRBJ1-2; the D gene is possibly TRBD1 (6 bases). This CDR3 comprises 16 residues. Per germline, CDR1 ENHRY and CDR2 SYGVKD. Trimming cost V 4 bases and J 6 bases, with 21 bases left between them. The CDR3 protein is CAISASPLVTGHGYTF. The CDR3 bases are TGTGCCATCAGTGCATCTCCCCTCGTGACAGGCCATGGCTACACCTTC.

The gene calls are TRBV7-9 and TRBJ2-7; tentatively, D is TRBD1 (7 bases). The CDR3 sequence is 16 residues long. Trimming removed 5 bases at V and 3 bases at J, with 20 bases between. Germline assignment: CDR1 SEHNR and CDR2 FQNEAQ (reference sequence). In DNA, the CDR3 is TGTGCCAGCAGCCCTCGCGGAGGGGGCAAGCACTACGAGCAGTACTTC. Protein product: CASSPRGGGKHYEQYF.

This clone was counted between two and nine times. V is TRBV28 and J is TRBJ2-7; TRBD2 matches at 14 bases. V lost 2 bases to trimming and J lost 3 bases; unmatched junction nucleotides: 3. The CDR3 has 16 amino acids. Germline lookup yields CDR1 MDHEN and CDR2 SYDVKM. The CDR3 DNA sequence: TGTGCCAGCAGTTTAAGCGGGACTAGCGGGAGCTACGAGCAGTACTTC. Encoded protein: CASSLSGTSGSYEQYF.

This chain connects TRBV30 to TRBJ2-7; 9 nucleotides agree with TRBD2. CDR3 length equals 16 residues. V shed 0 bases and J 3 bases; nucleotides not matched to a gene: 9. Germline-derived CDR1 and CDR2 are GTSNPN and SVGIG (reference sequence). CDR3 amino acids: CAWSVGASGTGYEQYF. CDR3 in DNA: TGTGCCTGGAGTGTAGGAGCTAGCGGGACGGGCTACGAGCAGTACTTC. Variable domain in full (rest from reference TRBV30 and TRBJ2-7): SQTIHQWPATLVQPVGSPLSLECTVEGTSNPNLYWYRQAAGRGLQLLFYSVGIGQISSEVPQNLSASRPQDRQFILSSKKLLLSDSGFYLCAWSVGASGTGYEQYFGPGTRLTVT.

The chain carries TRBV5-1 and TRBJ2-2, with 9 bases identical to TRBD1. This CDR3 has 16 residues. V shed 4 bases and J 1 base; nucleotides not matched to a gene: 5. CDR1 SGHRS and CDR2 YFSETQ come from the germline V gene. DNA of the CDR3: TGCGCCAGCAGCCCCGGGACAGGGAGGAACACCGGGGAGCTGTTTTTT. Protein product: CASSPGTGRNTGELFF. Looking up the rest from reference TRBV5-1 and TRBJ2-2 gives the full variable domain: KAGVTQTPRYLIKTRGQQVTLSCSPISGHRSVSWYQQTPGQGLQFLFEYFSETQRNKGNFPGRFSGRQFSNSRSEMNVSTLELGDSALYLCASSPGTGRNTGELFFGEGSRLTVL.

This clone was recorded a few times. The chain recombines TRBV5-8 with TRBJ2-5; D remains ambiguous. Between the trimmed V and J ends, which lost 0 bases and 2 bases, there was a span of 8 bases. From germline, CDR1 is SGHTS and CDR2 YDEGEE. The CDR3 spans 14 residues. CDR3 loop: CASSLGQAQETQYF. The CDR3 DNA follows: TGTGCCAGCAGCTTGGGGCAGGCACAAGAGACCCAGTACTTC.

In nucleotides, the CDR3 is TGTGCCAGCAGAACTTACAATGGGGCCGGATCAATGAACACTGAAGCTTTCTTT. Its translation is CASRTYNGAGSMNTEAFF. The V call is TRBV28, the J call TRBJ1-1; D possibly corresponds to TRBD1 (5 bases). CDR3 length: 18 amino acids. V lost 6 bases to trimming and J lost 0 bases, with 23 bases between them. Germline-derived CDR1 and CDR2 are MDHEN and SYDVKM.